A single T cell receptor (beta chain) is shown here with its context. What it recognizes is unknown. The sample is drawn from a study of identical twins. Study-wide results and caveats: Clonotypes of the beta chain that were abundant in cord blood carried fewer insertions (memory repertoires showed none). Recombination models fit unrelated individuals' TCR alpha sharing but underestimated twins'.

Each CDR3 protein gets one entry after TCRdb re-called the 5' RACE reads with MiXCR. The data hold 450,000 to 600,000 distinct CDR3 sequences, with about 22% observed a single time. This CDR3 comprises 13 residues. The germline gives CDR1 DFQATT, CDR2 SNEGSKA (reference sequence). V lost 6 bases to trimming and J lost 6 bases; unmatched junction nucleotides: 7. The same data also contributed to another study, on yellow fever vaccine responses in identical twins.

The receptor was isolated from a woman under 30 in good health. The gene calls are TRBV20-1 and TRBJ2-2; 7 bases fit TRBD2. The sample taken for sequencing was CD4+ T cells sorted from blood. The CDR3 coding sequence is TGCAGTGCCAGACTAGCTGGGGCCGGGGAGCTGTTTTTT. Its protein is CSARLAGAGELFF.